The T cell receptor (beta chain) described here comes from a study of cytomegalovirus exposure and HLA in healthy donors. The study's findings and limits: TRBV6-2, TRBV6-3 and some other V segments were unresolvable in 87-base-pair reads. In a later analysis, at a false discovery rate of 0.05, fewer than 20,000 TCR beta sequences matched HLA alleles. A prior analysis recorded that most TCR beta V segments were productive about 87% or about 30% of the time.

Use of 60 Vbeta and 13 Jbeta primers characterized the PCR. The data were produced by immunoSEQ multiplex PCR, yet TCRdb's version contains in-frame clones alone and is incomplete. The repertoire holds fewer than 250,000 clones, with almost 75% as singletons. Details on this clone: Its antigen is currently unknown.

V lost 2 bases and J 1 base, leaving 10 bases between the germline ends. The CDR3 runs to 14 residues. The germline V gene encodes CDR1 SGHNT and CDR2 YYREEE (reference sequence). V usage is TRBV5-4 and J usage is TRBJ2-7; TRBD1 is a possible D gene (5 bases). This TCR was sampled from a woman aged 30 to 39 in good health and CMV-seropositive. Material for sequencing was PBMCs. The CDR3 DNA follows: TGTGCCAGCAGCTTCTTTCAGGGTTCCTACGAGCAGTACTTC. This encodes CASSFFQGSYEQYF.